The source of this TCR beta chain is a study of identifying expanded T cells in peripheral blood (dated by TCRdb to about 2019). For context, the study as a whole: Four technical replicates, made by sequencing separate aliquots from the same pool of genomic DNA, were compared pairwise.

No immune events such as infections were documented for the healthy donors during the collection period. Healthy-donor blood repertoires served as a training cohort to calibrate time-dependent variance in a beta-binomial model of T-cell clone differential abundance. There were some ten healthy donors in the training cohort, of whom 3 were female and 7 were male. The donors were between roughly 29 and 70 years old, with an average age of roughly 40 years. Whole blood was collected from each healthy donor at three time points spaced two to three weeks apart and obtained from a commercial supplier. For immunosequencing, genomic DNA was extracted from whole blood that had not been sorted. Overall study results and their limits: The authors expected biological variance in healthy repertoires might increase further over much longer intervals such as months to years. The beta-binomial model significantly reduced the number of clones called differentially abundant and the false-positive rate across all healthy-donor time intervals. In all healthy donors, the variance in clone template counts between samples taken around 14 days apart rose significantly as total template count increased. Approximately 1.2 differentially abundant clones were flagged by the binomial model between technical replicates, whereas about 15 and 19 were flagged over approximately two weeks and four weeks, respectively.

The immunoSEQ Assay, which relies on bias-controlled multiplex PCR amplification of genomic DNA, was used to profile TCRbeta CDR3 regions. In the original analysis: To quantify the absolute abundance of each unique TCRbeta CDR3 region, the sequences were collapsed and filtered. Differential abundance was assessed using a binomial (Fisher-equivalent) model and a beta-binomial model in which time-dependent variance fitted from healthy donors was added. Clones with fewer than 5 combined templates were removed, and a clone was called differentially abundant if the clone's Benjamini-Hochberg FDR was below 0.01. In the beta-binomial model, variance was expressed as a function of the total template count across the two samples, in the form v = (b*log(k)+a)^2. This immuneACCESS table, as held by TCRdb, lists in-frame sequences with V and J called but not all clones. Of the missing ones, under half trace to an unresolved V gene in checked studies; the others have no known cause. The V and J calls and clone size are taken from that table; D and trimming were inferred from the DNA. The sample table records 80,000 to 95,000 clones; about 87% of these occur just once. Roughly 4.2% of the sample comes from the top ten.

The germline V gene specifies MNHEY as CDR1 and SVGAGI as CDR2. Trimming leaves V shorter by 5 bases and J shorter by 7 bases, with the junction holding 6 bases beyond the gene matches. Reading from cysteine to phenylalanine, the CDR3 counts 15 amino acids. Only CDR3 DNA remains: 45 bases, in frame from the first base. For this clone: Which antigen it targets is not known. One base away there is no much larger clone; base qualities are not given.

Specimen: blood. Rearrangement joined TRBV6-5 to TRBJ1-6; the junction holds 9 bases that match TRBD1. The sequence was obtained from a person between 18 and 75 years old in good health. The base sequence is TGTGCCAGCAGTCCACAGGGGGCCGACAATTCACCCCTCCACTTT. Its product reads: CASSPQGADNSPLHF.